A selection of T cell receptor beta chains follows, all from one sample in a study of PD-1 blockade in classical Hodgkin lymphoma. Some clones are missing from TCRdb's copy, which holds only in-frame ones; the method was immunoSEQ multiplex PCR. The sample has around 100,000 clones, 90% seen once. The sample was peripheral blood mononuclear cells (PBMCs), taken before the fourth cycle of nivolumab. The receptors were gathered from a human donor with classical Hodgkin lymphoma. CDR3s include the opening cysteine and the closing phenylalanine or tryptophan. The D gene is left open where the match is weak. Not all rows give a size; the values are once, few, many and, for expanded clones, a class.

>TRBV19|NA|NA|TRBJ1-1
TGTGCCAGTAGTAGCGGCGGCAGGGGTTTGACTGAAGCTTTCTTT
CASSSGGRGLTEAFF
>TRBV10-3|NA|NA|TRBJ1-2
TGTGCCAGCAGTTTGGACCACCGCACCTATGGCTACACCTTC
CASSLDHRTYGYTF
>TRBV10-3|NA|NA|TRBJ2-5
TGTGCCATCAGTGTGAGTCGGCCAGAGACGGAGACCCAGTACTTC
CAISVSRPETETQYF
>TRBV5-1|NA|NA|TRBJ2-6
TGCGCCAGCAGCTTGGAAGTGACAGCGGAATCTGGGGCCAACGTCCTGACTTTC
CASSLEVTAESGANVLTF
>TRBV11-2|NA|NA|TRBJ1-1
TGTGCCAGCAGCTTAGAGGAAGAAGCTTTCTTT
CASSLEEEAFF
>TRBV5-6|TRBD1|NA|TRBJ1-6
TGTGCCAGCAGCTCGGGACAGGGGGATTCACCCCTCCACTTT
CASSSGQGDSPLHF
>TRBV5-6|TRBD2|NA|TRBJ2-7
TGTGCCAGCAGCTCGGGAGGGCGGGCCTACGAGCAGTACTTC
CASSSGGRAYEQYF
>TRBV5-1|NA|NA|TRBJ2-1
TGCGCCAGCAGCAGCGGTGTAGCCAACAATGAGCAGTTCTTC
CASSSGVANNEQFF
>TRBV13|NA|NA|TRBJ2-5
TGTGCCAGCAGCTTAGGAAGAGAGACCCAGTACTTC
CASSLGRETQYF
>TRBV6-5|NA|NA|TRBJ2-7
TGTGCCAGCACTGGGGGCTACGAGCAGTACTTC
CASTGGYEQYF
>TRBV5-1|TRBD2|once|TRBJ2-5
TGCGCCAGCAGCGTGACTAGCGGGGTACAAGAGACCCAGTACTTC
CASSVTSGVQETQYF
>TRBV5-4|NA|once|TRBJ2-7
TGTGCCAGCAGCTATACGGGTACTCAAGCCTACGAGCAGTACTTC
CASSYTGTQAYEQYF
>TRBV7-9|NA|NA|TRBJ2-3
TGTGCCAGCAGCTTAGTGCCCGTGAAAGCAGATACGCAGTATTTT
CASSLVPVKADTQYF
>TRBV4-2|NA|NA|TRBJ2-1
TGTGCCAGCAGCCAGGCGGTCTCATTTTTTGAGCAGTTCTTC
CASSQAVSFFEQFF
>TRBV28|TRBD1|NA|TRBJ1-2
TGTGCCAGCACCACCCCCGGAGGAACAGGGGTTCTTCGCTATGGCTACACCTTC
CASTTPGGTGVLRYGYTF
>TRBV7-9|NA|NA|TRBJ1-2
TGTGCCAGCACCTTCGGGGAAACAAACTATGGCTACACCTTC
CASTFGETNYGYTF
>TRBV7-3|TRBD1|NA|TRBJ2-3
TGTGCCAGCAGCTCGACAGGGGGCAAACAAGATACGCAGTATTTT
CASSSTGGKQDTQYF
>TRBV18|NA|NA|TRBJ1-1
TGTGCCAGCTCACCACCGTTTCCACCCGAAAACACTGAAGCTTTCTTT
CASSPPFPPENTEAFF
>TRBV28|NA|NA|TRBJ2-7
TGTGCCAGCAGTCAAACCCGGCGGGGAACGGGCTACGAGCAGTACTTC
CASSQTRRGTGYEQYF
>TRBV2|TRBD2|NA|TRBJ2-2
TGTGCCAGCACCATGCTCGCGGGGGATGTCACCGGGGAGCTGTTTTTT
CASTMLAGDVTGELFF
>TRBV6-1|NA|NA|TRBJ1-5
TGTGCCAGCAGTCTTGACTATAGCAATCAGCCCCAGCATTTT
CASSLDYSNQPQHF
>TRBV5-6|NA|NA|TRBJ2-7
TGTGCCAGCAGCGTGGGCAGACATACAGGGAACGAGCAGTACTTC
CASSVGRHTGNEQYF
>TRBV27|TRBD2|NA|TRBJ2-7
TGTGCCAGCAGCCCGACTAGCGTGGGCTACGAGCAGTACTTC
CASSPTSVGYEQYF
>TRBV18|NA|NA|TRBJ2-7
TGTGCCAGCTCACCAACAGGGGAGGTCTACGAGCAGTACTTC
CASSPTGEVYEQYF
>TRBV7-9|NA|NA|TRBJ1-5
TGTGCCAGCAGCCAATTCGACAGCGTGAATCAGCCCCAGCATTTT
CASSQFDSVNQPQHF
>TRBV27|TRBD1|once|TRBJ1-2
TGTGCCAGCAGTTCCGGCTGGGACAGGGATTATGGCTACACCTTC
CASSSGWDRDYGYTF
>TRBV4-1|NA|NA|TRBJ2-3
TGCGCCAGCAGCCTGGTGTGGGGGAGAACCACAGATACGCAGTATTTT
CASSLVWGRTTDTQYF
>TRBV5-1|NA|NA|TRBJ2-5
TGCGCCAGCAGCTTGGAAGGGTTGCAAGAGACCCAGTACTTC
CASSLEGLQETQYF
>TRBV4-1|NA|NA|TRBJ1-2
TGCGCCAGCAGCCCTCAACTCCGGGGGGGCTACACCTTC
CASSPQLRGGYTF
>TRBV7-9|NA|NA|TRBJ1-2
TGTGCCAGCAGCTTACCCCCAGCACAGCTCCAAGGAGGCTACACCTTC
CASSLPPAQLQGGYTF
>TRBV2|TRBD1|NA|TRBJ1-5
TGTGCCAGCAGTGGCCCCACAGGGGTGATGCAGCCCCAGCATTTT
CASSGPTGVMQPQHF